This TCR beta chain is from a study of Ad26.COV2.S vaccination and SARS-CoV-2 variants. The study's findings and limits: Reportedly, after vaccination the spike-specific CD8+ and CD4+ T cell responses displayed substantial breadth.

CDR1 is SNHLY and CDR2 is FYNNEI in the germline V gene. This CDR3 is built from 14 residues. Trimming cost V 6 bases and J 3 bases, with 14 bases left between them. Repertoires were generated with immunoSEQ multiplex PCR, while TCRdb's copy carries only in-frame clones and drops some. The table has about 430,000 clones, over 75% seen once. Treatment: 15 to 20 received Ad26.COV2.S at low or high dose, single or two shots; 5 received placebo; per-sample allocation not given. Collection of samples fell on day 63 after the first vaccine or placebo injection. This adult donor, from Boston, was 18-55 years old. A remark on this clone: Its antigen remains unknown.

The gene calls are TRBV2 and TRBJ1-1; D gene ambiguous. This sequence was found in a person aged 18-60 years who received the Ad26.COV2.S COVID-19 vaccine or a placebo. This material consisted of peripheral blood, taken in a trial of Ad26.COV2.S vaccine versus placebo. The CDR3 nucleotides read TGTGCCAGCAGCCTCGCGGGCCGGGACACTGAAGCTTTCTTT. Its translation: CASSLAGRDTEAFF.